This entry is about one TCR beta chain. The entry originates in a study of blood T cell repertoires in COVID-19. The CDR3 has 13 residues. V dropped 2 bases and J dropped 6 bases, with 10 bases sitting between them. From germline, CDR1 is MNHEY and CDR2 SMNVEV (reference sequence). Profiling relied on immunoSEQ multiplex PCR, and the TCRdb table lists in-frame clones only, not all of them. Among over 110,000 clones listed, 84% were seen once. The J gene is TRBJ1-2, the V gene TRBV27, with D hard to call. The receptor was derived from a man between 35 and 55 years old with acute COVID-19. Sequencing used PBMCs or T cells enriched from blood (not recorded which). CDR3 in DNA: TGTGCCAGCAGTTTAAGCAGGTCCGATGGCTACACCTTC. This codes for CASSLSRSDGYTF.